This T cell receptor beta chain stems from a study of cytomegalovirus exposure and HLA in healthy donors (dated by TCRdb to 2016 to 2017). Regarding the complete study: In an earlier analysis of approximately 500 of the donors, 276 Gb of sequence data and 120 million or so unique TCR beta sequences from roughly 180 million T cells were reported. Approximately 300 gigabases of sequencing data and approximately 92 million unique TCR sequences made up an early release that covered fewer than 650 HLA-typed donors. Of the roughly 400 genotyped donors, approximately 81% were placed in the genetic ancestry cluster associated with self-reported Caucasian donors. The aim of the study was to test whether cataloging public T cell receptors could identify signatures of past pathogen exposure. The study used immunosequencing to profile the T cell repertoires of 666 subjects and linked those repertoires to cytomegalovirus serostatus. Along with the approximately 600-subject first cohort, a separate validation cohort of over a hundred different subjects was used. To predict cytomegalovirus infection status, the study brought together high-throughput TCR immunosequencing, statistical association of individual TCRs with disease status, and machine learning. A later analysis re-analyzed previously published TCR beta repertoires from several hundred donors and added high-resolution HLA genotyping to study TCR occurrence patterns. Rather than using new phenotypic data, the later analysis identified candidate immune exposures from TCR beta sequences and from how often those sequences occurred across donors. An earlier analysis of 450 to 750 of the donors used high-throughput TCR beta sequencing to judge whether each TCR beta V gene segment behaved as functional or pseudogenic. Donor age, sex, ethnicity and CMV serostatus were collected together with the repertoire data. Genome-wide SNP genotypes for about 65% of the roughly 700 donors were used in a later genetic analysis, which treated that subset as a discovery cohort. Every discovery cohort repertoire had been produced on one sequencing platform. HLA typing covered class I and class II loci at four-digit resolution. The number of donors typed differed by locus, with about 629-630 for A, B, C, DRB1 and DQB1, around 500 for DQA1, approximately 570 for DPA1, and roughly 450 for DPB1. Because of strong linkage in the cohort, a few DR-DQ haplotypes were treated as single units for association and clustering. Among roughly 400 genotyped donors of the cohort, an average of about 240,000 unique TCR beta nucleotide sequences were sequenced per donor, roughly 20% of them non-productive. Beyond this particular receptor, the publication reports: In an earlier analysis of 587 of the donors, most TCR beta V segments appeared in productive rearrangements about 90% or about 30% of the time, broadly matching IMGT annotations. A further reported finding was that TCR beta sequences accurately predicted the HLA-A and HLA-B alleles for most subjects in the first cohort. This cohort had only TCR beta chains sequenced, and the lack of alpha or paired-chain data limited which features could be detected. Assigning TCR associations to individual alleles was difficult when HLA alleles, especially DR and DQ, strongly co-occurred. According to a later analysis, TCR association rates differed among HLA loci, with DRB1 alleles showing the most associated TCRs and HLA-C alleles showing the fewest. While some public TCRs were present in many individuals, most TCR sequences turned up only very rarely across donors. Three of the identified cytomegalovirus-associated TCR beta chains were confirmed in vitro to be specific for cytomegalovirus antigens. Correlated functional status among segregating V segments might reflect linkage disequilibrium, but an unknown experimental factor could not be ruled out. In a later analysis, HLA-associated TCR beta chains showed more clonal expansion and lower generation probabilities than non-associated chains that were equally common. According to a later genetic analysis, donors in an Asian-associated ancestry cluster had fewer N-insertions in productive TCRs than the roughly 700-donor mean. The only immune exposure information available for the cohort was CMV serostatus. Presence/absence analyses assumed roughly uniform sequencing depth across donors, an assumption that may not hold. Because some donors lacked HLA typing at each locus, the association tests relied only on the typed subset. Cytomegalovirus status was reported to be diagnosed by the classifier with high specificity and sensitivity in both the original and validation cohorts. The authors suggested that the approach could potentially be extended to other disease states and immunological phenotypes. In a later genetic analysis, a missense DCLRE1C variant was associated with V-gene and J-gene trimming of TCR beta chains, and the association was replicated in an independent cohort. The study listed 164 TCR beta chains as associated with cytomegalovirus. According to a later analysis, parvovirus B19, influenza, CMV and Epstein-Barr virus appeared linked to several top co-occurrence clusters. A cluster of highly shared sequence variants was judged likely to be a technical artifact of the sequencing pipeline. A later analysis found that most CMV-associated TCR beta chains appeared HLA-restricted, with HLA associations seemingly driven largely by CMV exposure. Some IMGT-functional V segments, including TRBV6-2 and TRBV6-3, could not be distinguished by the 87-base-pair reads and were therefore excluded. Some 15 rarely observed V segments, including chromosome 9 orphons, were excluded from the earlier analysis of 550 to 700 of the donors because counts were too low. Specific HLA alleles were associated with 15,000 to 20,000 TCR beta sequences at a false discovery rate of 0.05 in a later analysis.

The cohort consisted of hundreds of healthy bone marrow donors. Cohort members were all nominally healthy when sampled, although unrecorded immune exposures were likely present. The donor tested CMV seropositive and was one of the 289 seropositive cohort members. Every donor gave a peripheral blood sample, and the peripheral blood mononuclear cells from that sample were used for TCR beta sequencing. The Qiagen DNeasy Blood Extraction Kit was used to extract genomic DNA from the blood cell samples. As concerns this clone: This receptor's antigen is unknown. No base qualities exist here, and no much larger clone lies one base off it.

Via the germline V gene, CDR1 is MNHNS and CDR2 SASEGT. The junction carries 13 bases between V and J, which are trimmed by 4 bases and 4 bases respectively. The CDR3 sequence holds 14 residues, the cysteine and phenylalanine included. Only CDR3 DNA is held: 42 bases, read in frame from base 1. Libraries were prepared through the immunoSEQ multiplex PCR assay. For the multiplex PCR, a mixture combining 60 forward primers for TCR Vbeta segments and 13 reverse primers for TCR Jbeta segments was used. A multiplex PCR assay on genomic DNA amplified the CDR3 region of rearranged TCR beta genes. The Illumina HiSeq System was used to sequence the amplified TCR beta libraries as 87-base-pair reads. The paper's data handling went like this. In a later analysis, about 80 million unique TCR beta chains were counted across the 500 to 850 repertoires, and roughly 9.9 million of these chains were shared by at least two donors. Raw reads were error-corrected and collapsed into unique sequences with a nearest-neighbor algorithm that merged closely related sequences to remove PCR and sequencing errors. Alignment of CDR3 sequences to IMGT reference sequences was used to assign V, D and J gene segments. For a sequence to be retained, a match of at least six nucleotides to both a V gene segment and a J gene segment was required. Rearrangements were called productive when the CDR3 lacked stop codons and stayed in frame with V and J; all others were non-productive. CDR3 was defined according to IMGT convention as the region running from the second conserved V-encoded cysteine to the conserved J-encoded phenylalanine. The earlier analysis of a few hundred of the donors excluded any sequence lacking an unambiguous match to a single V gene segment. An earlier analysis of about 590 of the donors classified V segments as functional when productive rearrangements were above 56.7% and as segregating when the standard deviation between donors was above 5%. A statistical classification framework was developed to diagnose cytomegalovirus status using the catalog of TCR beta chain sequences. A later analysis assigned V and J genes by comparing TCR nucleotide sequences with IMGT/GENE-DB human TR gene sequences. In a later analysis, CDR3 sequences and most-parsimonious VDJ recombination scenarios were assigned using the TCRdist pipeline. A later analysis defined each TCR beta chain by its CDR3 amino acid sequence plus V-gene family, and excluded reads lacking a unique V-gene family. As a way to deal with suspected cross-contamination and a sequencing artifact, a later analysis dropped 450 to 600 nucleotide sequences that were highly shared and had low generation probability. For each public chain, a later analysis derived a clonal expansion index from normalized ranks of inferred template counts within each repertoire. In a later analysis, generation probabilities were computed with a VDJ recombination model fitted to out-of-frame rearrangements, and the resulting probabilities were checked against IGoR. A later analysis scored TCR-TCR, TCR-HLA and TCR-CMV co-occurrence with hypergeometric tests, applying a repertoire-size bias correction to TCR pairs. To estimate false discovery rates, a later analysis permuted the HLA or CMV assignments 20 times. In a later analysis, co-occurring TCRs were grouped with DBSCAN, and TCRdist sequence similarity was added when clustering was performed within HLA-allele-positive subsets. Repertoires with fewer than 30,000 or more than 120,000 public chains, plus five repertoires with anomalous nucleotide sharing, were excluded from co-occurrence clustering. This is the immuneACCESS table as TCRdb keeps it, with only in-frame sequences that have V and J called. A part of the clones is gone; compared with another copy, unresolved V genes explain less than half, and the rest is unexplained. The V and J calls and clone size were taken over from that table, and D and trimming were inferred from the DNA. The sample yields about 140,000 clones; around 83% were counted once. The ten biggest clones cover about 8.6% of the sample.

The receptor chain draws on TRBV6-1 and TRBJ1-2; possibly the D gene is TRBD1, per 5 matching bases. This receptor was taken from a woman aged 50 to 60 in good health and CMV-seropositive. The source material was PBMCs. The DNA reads TGTGCCAGCAGTGCGTCGGAGGGACTCTATGGCTACACCTTC. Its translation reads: CASSASEGLYGYTF.